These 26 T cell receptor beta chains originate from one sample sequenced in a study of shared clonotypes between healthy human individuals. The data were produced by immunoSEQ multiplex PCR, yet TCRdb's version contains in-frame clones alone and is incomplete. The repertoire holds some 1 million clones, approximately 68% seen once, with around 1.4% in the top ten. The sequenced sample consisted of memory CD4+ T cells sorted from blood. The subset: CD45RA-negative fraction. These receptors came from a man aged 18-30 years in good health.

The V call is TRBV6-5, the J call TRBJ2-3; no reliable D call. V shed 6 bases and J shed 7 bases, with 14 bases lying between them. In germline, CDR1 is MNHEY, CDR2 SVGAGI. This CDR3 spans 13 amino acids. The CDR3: CASSASIAYTQYF. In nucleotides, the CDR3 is TGTGCCAGCAGCGCGTCTATAGCCTATACGCAGTATTTT.

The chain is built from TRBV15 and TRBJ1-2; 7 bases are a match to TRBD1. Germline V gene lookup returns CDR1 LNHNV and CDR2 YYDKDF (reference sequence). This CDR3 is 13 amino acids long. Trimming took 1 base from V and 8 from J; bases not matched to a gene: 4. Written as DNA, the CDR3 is TGTGCCACCAGCAGAGGTCAGGGGGAAGGCTACACCTTC. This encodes CATSRGQGEGYTF.

Here the CDR3 DNA reads TGCGCCAGCAGCGTCCGGGACTACTCCTACGAGCAGTACTTC. Protein: CASSVRDYSYEQYF. The V call is TRBV4-1, the J call TRBJ2-7; 7 bases align to TRBD2. Per the germline V gene, CDR1 is MGHRA and CDR2 is YSYEKL. V dropped 5 bases and J dropped 0; count of bases not matched to a gene: 4. This CDR3 contains 14 residues.

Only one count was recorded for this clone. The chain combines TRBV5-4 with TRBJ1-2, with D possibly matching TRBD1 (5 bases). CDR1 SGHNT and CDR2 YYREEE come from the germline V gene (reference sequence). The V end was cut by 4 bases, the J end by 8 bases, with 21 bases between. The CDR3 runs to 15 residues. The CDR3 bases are TGTGCCAGCAGCAACGACAGACCCGAGCTGGGGGGCTACACCTTC. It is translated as CASSNDRPELGGYTF.

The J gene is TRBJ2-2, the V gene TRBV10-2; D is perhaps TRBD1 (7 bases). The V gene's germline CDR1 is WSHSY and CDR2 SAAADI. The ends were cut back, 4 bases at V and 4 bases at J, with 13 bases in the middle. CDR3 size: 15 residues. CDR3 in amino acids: CASSVTQGGTGELFF. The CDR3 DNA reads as TGCGCCAGCAGTGTAACTCAGGGGGGCACCGGGGAGCTGTTTTTT.

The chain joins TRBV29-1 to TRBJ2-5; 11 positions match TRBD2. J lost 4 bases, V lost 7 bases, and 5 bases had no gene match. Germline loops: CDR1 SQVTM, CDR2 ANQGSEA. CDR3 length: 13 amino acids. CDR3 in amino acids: CSGRLAGTETQYF. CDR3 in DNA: TGCAGCGGGAGACTAGCGGGGACAGAGACCCAGTACTTC.

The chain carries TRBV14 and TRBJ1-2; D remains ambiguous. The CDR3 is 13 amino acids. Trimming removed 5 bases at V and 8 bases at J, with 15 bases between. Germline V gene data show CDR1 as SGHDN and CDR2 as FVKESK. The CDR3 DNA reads TGTGCCAGCAGCTATACGGGGTCACGGGGCTACACCTTC. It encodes CASSYTGSRGYTF.

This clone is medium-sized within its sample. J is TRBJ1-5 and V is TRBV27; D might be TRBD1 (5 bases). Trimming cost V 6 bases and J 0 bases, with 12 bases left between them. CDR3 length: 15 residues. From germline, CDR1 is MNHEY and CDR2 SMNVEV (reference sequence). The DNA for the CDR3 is TGTGCCAGCAGAACCGGGACTGTTAGCAATCAGCCCCAGCATTTT. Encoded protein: CASRTGTVSNQPQHF.

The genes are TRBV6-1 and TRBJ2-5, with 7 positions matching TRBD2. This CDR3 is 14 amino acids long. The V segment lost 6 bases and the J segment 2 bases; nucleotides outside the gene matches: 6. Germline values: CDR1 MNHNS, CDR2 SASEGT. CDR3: CASSRSGIQETQYF. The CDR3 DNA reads TGTGCCAGCAGCCGAAGCGGGATACAAGAGACCCAGTACTTC.

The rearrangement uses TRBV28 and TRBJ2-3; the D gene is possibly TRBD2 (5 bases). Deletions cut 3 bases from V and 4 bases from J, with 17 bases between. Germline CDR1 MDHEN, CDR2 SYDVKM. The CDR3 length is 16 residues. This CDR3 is CASSLMGGPRADTQYF. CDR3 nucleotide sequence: TGTGCCAGCAGTTTGATGGGCGGGCCCCGGGCAGATACGCAGTATTTT.

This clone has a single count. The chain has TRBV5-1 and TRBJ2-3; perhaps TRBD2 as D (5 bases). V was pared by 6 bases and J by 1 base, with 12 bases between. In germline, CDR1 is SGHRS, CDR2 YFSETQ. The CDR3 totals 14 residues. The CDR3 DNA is TGCGCCAGCACGCGGGCGCTGGGCACAGATACGCAGTATTTT. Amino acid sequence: CASTRALGTDTQYF.

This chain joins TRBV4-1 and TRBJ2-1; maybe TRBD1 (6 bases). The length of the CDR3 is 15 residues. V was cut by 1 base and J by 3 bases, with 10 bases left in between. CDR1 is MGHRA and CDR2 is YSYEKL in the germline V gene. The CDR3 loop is CASSQGRGVYNEQFF. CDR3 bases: TGCGCCAGCAGCCAAGGCAGGGGAGTCTACAATGAGCAGTTCTTC.

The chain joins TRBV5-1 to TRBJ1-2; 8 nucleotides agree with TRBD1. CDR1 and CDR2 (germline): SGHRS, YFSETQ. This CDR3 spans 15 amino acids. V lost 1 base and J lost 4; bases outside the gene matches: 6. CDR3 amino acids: CASSLSTGGGYGYTF. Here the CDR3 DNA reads TGCGCCAGCAGCTTGTCCACAGGGGGTGGCTATGGCTACACCTTC.

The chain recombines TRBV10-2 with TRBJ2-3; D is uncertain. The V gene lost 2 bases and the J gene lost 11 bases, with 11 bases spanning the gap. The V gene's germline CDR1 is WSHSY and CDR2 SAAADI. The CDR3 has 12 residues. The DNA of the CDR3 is TGCGCCAGCAGTGAGCGGTCGCGGCTGCAGTATTTT. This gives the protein CASSERSRLQYF.

DNA of the CDR3: TGTGCCAGCAGCCTTACTAGCGGGGGGGCCAATGAGCAGTTCTTC. Translating gives CASSLTSGGANEQFF. The V gene is TRBV5-6, the J gene TRBJ2-1; 13 bases match TRBD2. J gave up 6 bases and V 4 bases, and 4 bases lay outside the gene matches. The CDR3 length is 15 residues. The germline V gene encodes CDR1 SGHDT and CDR2 YYEEEE.

DNA for the CDR3: TGTGCCAGCTCCCCCAGCGTTGAATATGGCTACACCTTC. This encodes CASSPSVEYGYTF. The chain links TRBV2 to TRBJ1-2; D call uncertain. Per germline, CDR1 SNHLY and CDR2 FYNNEI. Trimming pared 8 bases from V and 5 bases from J, leaving 15 bases between. This CDR3 comprises 13 residues.

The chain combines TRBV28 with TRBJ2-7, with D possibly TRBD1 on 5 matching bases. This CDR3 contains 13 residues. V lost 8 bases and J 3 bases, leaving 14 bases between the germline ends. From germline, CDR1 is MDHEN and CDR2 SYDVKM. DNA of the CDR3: TGTGCCAGCTGGACATCCACCAACTACGAGCAGTACTTC. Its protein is CASWTSTNYEQYF.

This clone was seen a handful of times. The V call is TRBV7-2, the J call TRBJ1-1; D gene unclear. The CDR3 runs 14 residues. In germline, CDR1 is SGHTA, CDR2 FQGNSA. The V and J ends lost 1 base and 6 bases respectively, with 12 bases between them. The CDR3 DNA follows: TGTGCCAGCAGCTTAGTAAGGGATCCCCCTGAAGCTTTCTTT. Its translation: CASSLVRDPPEAFF. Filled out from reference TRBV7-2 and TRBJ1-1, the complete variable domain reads GAGVSQSPSNKVTEKGKDVELRCDPISGHTALYWYRQSLGQGLEFLIYFQGNSAPDKSGLPSDRFSAERTGGSVSTLTIQRTQQEDSAVYLCASSLVRDPPEAFFGQGTRLTVV.

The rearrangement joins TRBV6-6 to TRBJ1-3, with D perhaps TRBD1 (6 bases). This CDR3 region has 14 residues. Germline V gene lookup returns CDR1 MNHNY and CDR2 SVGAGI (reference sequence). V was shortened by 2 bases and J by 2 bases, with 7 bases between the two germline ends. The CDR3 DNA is TGTGCCAGCAGTTACAGGGGGGCTGGAAACACCATATATTTT. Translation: CASSYRGAGNTIYF.

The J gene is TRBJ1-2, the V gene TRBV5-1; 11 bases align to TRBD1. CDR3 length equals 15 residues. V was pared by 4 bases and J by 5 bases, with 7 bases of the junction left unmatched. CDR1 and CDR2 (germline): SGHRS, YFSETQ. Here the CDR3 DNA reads TGCGCCAGCAGCGCCGGACAGGGGGCAAAGTATGGCTACACCTTC. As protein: CASSAGQGAKYGYTF.

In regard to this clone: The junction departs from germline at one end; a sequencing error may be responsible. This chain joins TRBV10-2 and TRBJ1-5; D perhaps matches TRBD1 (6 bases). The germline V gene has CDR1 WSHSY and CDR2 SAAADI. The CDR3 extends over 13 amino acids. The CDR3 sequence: CASTPQGNRPQHF. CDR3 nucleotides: TGCGCCAGCACCCCACAGGGCAATCGGCCCCAGCATTTT.

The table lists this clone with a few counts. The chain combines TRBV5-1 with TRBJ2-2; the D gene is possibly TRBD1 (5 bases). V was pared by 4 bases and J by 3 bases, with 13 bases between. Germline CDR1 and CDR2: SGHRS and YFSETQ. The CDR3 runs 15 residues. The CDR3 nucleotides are TGCGCCAGCAGCCTCCGCAGGGTGGACACCGGGGAGCTGTTTTTT. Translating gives CASSLRRVDTGELFF. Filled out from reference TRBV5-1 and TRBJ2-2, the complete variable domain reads KAGVTQTPRYLIKTRGQQVTLSCSPISGHRSVSWYQQTPGQGLQFLFEYFSETQRNKGNFPGRFSGRQFSNSRSEMNVSTLELGDSALYLCASSLRRVDTGELFFGEGSRLTVL.

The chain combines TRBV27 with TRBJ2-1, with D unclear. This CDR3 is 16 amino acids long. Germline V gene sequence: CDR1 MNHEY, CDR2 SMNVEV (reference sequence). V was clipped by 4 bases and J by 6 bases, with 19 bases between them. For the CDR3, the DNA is TGTGCCAGCAGTTCCAGACCAGAAATTTGGGCCAATGAGCAGTTCTTC. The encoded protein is CASSSRPEIWANEQFF.

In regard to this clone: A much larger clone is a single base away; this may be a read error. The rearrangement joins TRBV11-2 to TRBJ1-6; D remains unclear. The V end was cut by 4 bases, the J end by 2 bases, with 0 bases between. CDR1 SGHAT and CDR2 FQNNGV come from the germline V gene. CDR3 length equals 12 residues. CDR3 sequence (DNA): TGTGCCAGCAGCTCCTATAATTCACCCCTCCACTTT. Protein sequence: CASSSYNSPLHF.

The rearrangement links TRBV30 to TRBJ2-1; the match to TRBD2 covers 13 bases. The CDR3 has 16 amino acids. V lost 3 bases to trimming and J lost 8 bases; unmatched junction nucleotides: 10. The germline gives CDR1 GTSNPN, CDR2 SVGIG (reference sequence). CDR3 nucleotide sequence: TGTGCCTGGAGACCCCCAGGACTAGCGGGAGTTCATGAGCAGTTCTTC. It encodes CAWRPPGLAGVHEQFF.

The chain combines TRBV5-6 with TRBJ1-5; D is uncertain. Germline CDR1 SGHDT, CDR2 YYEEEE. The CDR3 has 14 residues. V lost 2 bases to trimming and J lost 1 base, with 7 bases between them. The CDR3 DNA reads TGTGCCAGCAGCTTTTGGCAAAGCAATCAGCCCCAGCATTTT. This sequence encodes CASSFWQSNQPQHF.